This TCR beta chain stems from a study of cytomegalovirus exposure and HLA in healthy donors. 13 Jbeta primers and 60 Vbeta primers were used for the PCR. Sequencing was performed with immunoSEQ multiplex PCR; in TCRdb, only in-frame clones are kept and a portion is missing. The table gives 100,000 to 150,000 clones; the top ten clones make up 1.5% to 1.7% of it. Broader study findings: In all likelihood, a cluster of highly shared sequence variants was a sequencing artifact. Previously analyzed data showed that most TCR beta V segments were productive at a frequency of about 87% or about 30%.

Remarks on this clone: Its antigen is unknown.

The CDR3 consists of 15 residues. V dropped 4 bases and J dropped 2; count of bases not matched to a gene: 5. Per germline, CDR1 SQVTM and CDR2 ANQGSEA. The rearrangement uses TRBV29-1 and TRBJ2-1, with TRBD1 matching over 10 bases. This clonotype was obtained from a woman between 35 and 50 years old in good health and CMV-seronegative. The source material was PBMCs. DNA of the CDR3: TGCAGCGTTGCCGCGGGACAGGGGCCCTACAATGAGCAGTTCTTC. Translated, it gives CSVAAGQGPYNEQFF.